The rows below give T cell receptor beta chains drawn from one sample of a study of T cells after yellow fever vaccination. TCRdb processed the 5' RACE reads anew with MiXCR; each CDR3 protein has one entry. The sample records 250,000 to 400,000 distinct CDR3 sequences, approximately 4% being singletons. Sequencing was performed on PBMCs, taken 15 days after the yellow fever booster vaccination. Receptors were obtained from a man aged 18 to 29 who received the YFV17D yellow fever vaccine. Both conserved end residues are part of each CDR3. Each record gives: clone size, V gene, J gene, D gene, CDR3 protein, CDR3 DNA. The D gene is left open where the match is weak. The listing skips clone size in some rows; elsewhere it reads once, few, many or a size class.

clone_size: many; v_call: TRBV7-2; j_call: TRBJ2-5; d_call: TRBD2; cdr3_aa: CASSTPSGGASRETQYF; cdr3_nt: TGTGCCAGCAGCACCCCTAGCGGGGGGGCGTCTAGAGAGACCCAGTACTTC
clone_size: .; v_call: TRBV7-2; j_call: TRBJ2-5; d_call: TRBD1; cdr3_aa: CASSLGWQGARETQYF; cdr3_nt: TGTGCCAGCAGCTTAGGCTGGCAGGGGGCTCGAGAGACCCAGTACTTC
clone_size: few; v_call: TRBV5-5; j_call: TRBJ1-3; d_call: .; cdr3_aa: CASSGDIPRDTIYF; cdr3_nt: TGTGCCAGCAGCGGAGACATCCCCCGGGACACCATATATTTT
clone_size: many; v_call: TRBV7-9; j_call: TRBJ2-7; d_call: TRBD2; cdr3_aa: CATSGTRTYEQYF; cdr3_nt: TGTGCCACTTCCGGGACTAGGACCTACGAGCAGTACTTC
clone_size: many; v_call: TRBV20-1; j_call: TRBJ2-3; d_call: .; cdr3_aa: CSATNYLLSITQYF; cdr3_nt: TGCAGTGCTACGAACTACCTTTTGTCCATTACGCAGTATTTT
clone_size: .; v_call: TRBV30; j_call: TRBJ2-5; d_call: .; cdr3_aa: CAWDEVAEETQYF; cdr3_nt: TGTGCCTGGGATGAGGTTGCCGAAGAGACCCAGTACTTC
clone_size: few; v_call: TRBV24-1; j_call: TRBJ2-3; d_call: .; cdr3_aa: CATSDFNREKTDTQYF; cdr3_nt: TGTGCCACCAGTGATTTTAACAGGGAGAAGACAGATACGCAGTATTTT
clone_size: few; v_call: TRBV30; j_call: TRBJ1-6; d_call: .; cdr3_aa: CAWSSSRDSSYNSPLHF; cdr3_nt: TGTGCCTGGAGTTCCAGCAGGGATAGCTCCTATAATTCACCCCTCCACTTT
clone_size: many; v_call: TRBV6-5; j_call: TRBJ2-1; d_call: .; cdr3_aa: CASRGRGNEQFF; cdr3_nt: TGTGCCAGCCGGGGTAGGGGCAATGAGCAGTTCTTC
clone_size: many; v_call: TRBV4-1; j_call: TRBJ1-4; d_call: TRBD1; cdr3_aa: CASSQWTGSIEKLFF; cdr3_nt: TGCGCCAGCAGCCAGTGGACAGGGAGTATTGAAAAACTGTTTTTT
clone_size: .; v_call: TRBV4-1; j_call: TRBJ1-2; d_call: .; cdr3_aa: CASSQERHGYTF; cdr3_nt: TGCGCCAGCAGCCAAGAGAGGCATGGCTACACCTTC
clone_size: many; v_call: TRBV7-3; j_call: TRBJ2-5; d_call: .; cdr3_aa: CASSLTGASQETQYF; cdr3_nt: TGTGCCAGCAGCTTAACAGGGGCTTCGCAAGAGACCCAGTACTTC
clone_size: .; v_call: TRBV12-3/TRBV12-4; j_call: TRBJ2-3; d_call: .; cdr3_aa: CASSFGGALSDTQYF; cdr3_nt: TGTGCCAGCAGTTTCGGAGGGGCTTTGTCAGATACGCAGTATTTT
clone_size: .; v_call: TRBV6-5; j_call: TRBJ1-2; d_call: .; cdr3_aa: CASRAQGHGYTF; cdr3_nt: TGTGCCAGCAGGGCACAGGGCCATGGCTACACCTTC
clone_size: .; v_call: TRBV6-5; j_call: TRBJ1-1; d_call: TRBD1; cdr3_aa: CASSSGQAEAFF; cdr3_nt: TGTGCCAGCAGTTCGGGACAGGCTGAAGCTTTCTTT
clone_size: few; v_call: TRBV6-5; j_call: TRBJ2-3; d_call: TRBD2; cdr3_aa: CASSYGTSGGGDTQYF; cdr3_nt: TGTGCCAGCAGTTACGGGACTAGCGGGGGAGGAGATACGCAGTATTTT
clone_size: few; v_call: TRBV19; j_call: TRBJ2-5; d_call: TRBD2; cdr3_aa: CASKNSGLALETQYF; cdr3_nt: TGTGCCAGTAAAAACTCAGGACTAGCGTTGGAGACCCAGTACTTC
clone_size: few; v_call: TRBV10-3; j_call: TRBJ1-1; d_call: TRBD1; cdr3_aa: CAISGGTGPNTEAFF; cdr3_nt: TGTGCCATCAGTGGTGGGACAGGGCCGAACACTGAAGCTTTCTTT
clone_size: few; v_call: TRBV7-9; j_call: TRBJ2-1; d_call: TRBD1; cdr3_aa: CASSFYSTGGDEQFF; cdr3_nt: TGTGCCAGCAGCTTCTACTCAACAGGGGGCGATGAGCAGTTCTTC
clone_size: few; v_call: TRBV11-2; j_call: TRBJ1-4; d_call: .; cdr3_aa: CASSLAPAEKLFF; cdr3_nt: TGTGCCAGCAGCTTAGCCCCTGCTGAAAAACTGTTTTTT
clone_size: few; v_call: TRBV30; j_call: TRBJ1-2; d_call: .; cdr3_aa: CASPRAGNYGYTF; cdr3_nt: TGTGCCTCGCCACGTGCGGGAAACTATGGCTACACCTTC
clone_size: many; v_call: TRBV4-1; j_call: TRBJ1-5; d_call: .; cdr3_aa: CASSQVSGGDQPQHF; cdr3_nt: TGCGCCAGCAGCCAAGTCAGCGGGGGCGATCAGCCCCAGCATTTT
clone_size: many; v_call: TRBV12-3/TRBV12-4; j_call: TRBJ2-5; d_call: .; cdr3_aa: CASGQLQETQYF; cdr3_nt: TGTGCCAGCGGACAGCTCCAAGAGACCCAGTACTTC
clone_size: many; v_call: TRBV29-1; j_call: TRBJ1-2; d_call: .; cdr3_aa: CSVVGLDYGYTF; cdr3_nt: TGCAGCGTTGTGGGGTTGGACTATGGCTACACCTTC
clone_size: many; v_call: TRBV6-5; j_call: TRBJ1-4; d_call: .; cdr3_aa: CASQGYDEKLFF; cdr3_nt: TGTGCCAGCCAGGGGTATGATGAAAAACTGTTTTTT
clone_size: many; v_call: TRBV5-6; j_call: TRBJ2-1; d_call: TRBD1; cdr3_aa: CASSWGTGRNEQFF; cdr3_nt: TGTGCCAGCAGCTGGGGGACAGGGAGGAATGAGCAGTTCTTC
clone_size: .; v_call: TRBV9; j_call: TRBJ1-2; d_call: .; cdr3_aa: CASSEQGRGPFYGYTF; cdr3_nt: TGTGCCAGCAGCGAACAAGGCCGGGGGCCTTTCTATGGCTACACCTTC
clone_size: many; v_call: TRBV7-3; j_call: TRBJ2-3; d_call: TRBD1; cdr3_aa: CASSSVETGTGSPDTQYF; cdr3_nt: TGTGCCAGCAGCTCCGTCGAGACCGGGACAGGGTCGCCAGATACGCAGTATTTT
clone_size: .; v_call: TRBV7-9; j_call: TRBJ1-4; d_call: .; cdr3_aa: CASSWGSGDEKLFF; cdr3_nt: TGTGCCAGCAGCTGGGGATCCGGGGATGAAAAACTGTTTTTT
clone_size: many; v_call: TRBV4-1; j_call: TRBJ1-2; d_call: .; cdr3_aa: CASSQERGNYGYTF; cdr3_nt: TGCGCCAGCAGCCAAGAAAGAGGGAACTATGGCTACACCTTC
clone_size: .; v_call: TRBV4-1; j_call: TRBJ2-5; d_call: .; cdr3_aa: CASSQEGDYGDQYF; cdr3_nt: TGCGCCAGCAGCCAAGAAGGAGACTACGGGGACCAGTACTTC
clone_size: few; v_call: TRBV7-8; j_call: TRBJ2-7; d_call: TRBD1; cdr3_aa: CASSLDAGQGRDQYF; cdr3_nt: TGTGCCAGCAGCTTAGACGCGGGACAGGGCCGGGATCAGTACTTC
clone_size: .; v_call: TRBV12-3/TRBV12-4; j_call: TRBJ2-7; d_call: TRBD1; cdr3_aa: CASSSRTGGSYEQYF; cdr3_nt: TGTGCCAGCAGTTCTCGGACAGGGGGCAGCTACGAGCAGTACTTC
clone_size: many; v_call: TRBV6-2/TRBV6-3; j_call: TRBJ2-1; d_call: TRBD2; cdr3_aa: CASSPLGLAGGNEQFF; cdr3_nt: TGTGCCAGCAGCCCCTTGGGACTAGCGGGGGGTAATGAGCAGTTCTTC
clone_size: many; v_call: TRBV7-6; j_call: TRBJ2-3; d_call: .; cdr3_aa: CASSYDPHTQYF; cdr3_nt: TGTGCCAGCAGCTATGACCCCCATACGCAGTATTTT
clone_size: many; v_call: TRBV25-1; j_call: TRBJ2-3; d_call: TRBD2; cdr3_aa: CASSVRTSGGRDTQYF; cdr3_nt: TGTGCCAGCAGTGTTAGGACTAGCGGGGGGCGAGATACGCAGTATTTT
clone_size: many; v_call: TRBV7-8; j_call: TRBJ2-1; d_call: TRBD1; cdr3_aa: CASSLARVGQGMKFF; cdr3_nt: TGTGCCAGCAGCTTAGCGAGGGTAGGACAGGGGATGAAGTTCTTC
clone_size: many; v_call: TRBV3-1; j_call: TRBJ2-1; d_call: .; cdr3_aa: CASSPRTLYNEQFF; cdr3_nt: TGTGCCAGCAGCCCCCGAACTCTCTACAATGAGCAGTTCTTC
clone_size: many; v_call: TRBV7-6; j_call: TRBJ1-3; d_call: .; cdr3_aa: CASSLGVTGNTIYF; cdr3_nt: TGTGCCAGCAGCTTGGGGGTGACTGGAAACACCATATATTTT
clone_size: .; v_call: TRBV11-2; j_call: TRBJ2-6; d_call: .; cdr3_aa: CASSFLVPGANVLTF; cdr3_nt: TGTGCCAGCAGCTTCTTGGTTCCTGGGGCCAACGTCCTGACTTTC
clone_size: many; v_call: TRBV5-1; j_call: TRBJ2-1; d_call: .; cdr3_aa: CASSPPVIGDTWINEQFF; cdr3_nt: TGCGCCAGCAGCCCCCCGGTCATAGGGGACACTTGGATAAATGAGCAGTTCTTC
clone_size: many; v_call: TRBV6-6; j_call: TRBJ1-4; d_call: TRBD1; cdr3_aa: CASIPDRVANEKLFF; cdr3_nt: TGTGCCAGCATTCCCGACAGGGTTGCTAATGAAAAACTGTTTTTT
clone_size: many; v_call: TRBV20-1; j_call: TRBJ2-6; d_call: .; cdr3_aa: CSAGANVLTF; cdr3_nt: TGCAGTGCCGGGGCCAACGTCCTGACTTTC
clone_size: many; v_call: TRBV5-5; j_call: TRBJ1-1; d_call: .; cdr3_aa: CASSLVVSGAFF; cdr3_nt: TGTGCCAGCAGCTTGGTGGTCAGTGGGGCTTTCTTT
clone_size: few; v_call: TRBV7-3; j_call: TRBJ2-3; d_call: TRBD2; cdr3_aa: CASSFSGLAGTDTQYF; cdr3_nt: TGTGCCAGCAGCTTCTCCGGACTAGCGGGCACAGATACGCAGTATTTT
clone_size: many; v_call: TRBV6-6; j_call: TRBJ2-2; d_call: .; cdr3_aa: CASSILGELFF; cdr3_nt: TGTGCCAGCAGCATCCTCGGGGAGCTGTTTTTT
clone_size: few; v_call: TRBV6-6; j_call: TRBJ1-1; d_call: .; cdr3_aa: CASSPKGFLGTEAFF; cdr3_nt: TGTGCCAGCAGTCCCAAGGGCTTCTTGGGCACTGAAGCTTTCTTT
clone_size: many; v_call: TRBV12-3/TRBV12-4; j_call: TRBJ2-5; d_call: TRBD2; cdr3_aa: CASSLPAGGKEETQYF; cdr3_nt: TGTGCCAGCAGTTTACCCGCCGGGGGGAAGGAAGAGACCCAGTACTTC
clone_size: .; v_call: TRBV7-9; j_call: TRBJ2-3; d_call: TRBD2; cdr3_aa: CASSSSSGGPDTQYF; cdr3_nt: TGTGCCAGCAGCTCTTCTAGCGGGGGGCCAGATACGCAGTATTTT
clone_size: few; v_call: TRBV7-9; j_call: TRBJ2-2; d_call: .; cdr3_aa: CASSRDSGNTGELFF; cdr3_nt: TGTGCCAGCAGCCGAGACAGCGGGAACACCGGGGAGCTGTTTTTT
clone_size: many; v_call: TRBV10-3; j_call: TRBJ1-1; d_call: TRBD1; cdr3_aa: CAIGTGGTEAFF; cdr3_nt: TGTGCCATCGGGACAGGGGGCACTGAAGCTTTCTTT
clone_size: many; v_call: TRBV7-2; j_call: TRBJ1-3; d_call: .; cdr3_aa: CASSPRGYGNTIYF; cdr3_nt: TGTGCCAGCAGCCCCCGGGGGTATGGAAACACCATATATTTT
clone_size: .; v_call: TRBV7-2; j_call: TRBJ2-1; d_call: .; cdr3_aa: CASSRDSSSYNEQFF; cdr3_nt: TGTGCCAGCAGCAGGGACTCGAGCTCCTACAATGAGCAGTTCTTC
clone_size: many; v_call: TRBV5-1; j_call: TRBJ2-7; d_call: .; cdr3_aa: CASSLEDSSYEQYF; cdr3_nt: TGCGCCAGCAGCTTAGAAGATAGCTCCTACGAGCAGTACTTC
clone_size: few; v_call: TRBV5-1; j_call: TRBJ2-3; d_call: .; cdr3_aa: CASSLFDPGDTQYF; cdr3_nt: TGCGCCAGCAGCTTGTTTGACCCGGGAGATACGCAGTATTTT
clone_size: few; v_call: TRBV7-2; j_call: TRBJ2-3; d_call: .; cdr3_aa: CASQKDYLTDTQYF; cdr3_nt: TGTGCCAGCCAAAAGGACTATCTCACAGATACGCAGTATTTT
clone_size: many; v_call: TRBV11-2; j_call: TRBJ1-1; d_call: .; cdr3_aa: CASSLVRGEAFF; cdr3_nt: TGTGCCAGCAGCTTAGTTCGCGGTGAAGCTTTCTTT
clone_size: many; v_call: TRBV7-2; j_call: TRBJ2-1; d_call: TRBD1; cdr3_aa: CASSRDRGNNEQFF; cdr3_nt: TGTGCCAGCAGCCGGGACAGGGGGAACAATGAGCAGTTCTTC